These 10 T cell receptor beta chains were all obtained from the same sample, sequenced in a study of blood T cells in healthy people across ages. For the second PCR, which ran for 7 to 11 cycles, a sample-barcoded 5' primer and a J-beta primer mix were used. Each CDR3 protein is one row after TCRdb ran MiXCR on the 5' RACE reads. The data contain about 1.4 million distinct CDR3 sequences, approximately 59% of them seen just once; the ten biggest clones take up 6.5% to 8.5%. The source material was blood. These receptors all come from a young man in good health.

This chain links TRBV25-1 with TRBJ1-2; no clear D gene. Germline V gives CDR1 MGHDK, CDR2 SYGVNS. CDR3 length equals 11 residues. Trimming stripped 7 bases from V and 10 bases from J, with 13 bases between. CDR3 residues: CASTETGIYTF. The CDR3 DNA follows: TGTGCCAGCACCGAGACGGGGATCTACACCTTC.

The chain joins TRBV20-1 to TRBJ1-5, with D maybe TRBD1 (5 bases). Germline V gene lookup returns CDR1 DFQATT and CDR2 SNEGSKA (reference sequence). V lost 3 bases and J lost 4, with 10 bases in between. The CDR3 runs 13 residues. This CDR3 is CSASGEGNQPQHF. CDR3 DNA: TGCAGTGCTAGTGGGGAGGGGAATCAGCCCCAGCATTTT.

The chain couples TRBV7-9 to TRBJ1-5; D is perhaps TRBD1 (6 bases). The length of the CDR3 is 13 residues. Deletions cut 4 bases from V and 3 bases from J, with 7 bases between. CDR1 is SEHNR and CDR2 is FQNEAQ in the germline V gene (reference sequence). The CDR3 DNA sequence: TGTGCCAGCAGCTGGGGACACAATCAGCCCCAGCATTTT. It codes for CASSWGHNQPQHF.

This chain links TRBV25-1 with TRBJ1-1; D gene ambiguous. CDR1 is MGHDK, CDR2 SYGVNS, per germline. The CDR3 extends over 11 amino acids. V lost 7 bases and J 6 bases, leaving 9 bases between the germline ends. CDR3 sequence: CASTLGAEAFF. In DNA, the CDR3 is TGTGCCAGCACCCTGGGCGCTGAAGCTTTCTTT.

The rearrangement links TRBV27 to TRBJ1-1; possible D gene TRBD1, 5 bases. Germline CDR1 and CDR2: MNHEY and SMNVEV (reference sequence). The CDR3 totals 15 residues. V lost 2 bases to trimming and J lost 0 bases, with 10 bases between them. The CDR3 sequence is CASSLVGALNTEAFF. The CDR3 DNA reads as TGTGCCAGCAGTTTAGTAGGGGCCCTGAACACTGAAGCTTTCTTT.

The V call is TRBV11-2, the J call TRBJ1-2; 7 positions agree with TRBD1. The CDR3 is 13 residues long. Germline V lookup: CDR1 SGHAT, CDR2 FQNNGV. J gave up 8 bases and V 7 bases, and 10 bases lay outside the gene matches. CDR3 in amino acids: CASKMTGLDGYTF. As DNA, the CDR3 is TGTGCCAGCAAAATGACAGGGTTAGACGGCTACACCTTC.

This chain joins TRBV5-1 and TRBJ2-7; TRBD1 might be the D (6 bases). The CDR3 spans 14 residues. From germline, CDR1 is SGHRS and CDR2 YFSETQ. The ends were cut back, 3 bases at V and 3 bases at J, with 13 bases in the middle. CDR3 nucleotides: TGCGCCAGCAGCTCAACAGGGAACCTCTACGAGCAGTACTTC. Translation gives CASSSTGNLYEQYF.

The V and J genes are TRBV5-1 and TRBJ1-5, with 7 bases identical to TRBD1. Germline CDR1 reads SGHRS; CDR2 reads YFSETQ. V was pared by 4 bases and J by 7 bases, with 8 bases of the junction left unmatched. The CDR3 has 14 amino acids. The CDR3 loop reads CASSPGGSSQPQHF. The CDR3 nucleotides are TGCGCCAGCAGCCCAGGGGGGTCCAGCCAGCCCCAGCATTTT.

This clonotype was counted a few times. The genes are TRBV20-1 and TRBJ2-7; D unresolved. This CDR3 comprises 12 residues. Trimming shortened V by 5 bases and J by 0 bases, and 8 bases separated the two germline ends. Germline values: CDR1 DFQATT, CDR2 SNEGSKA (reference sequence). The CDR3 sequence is CSAPRGSYEQYF. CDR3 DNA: TGCAGTGCTCCCCGCGGCTCCTACGAGCAGTACTTC.

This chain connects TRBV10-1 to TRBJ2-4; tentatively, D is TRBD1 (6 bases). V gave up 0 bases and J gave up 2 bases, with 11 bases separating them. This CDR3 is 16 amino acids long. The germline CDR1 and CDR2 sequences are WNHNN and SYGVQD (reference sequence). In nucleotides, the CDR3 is TGCGCCAGCAGTGAGTCGGGTGGGGGCCCCAAAAACATTCAGTACTTC. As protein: CASSESGGGPKNIQYF.